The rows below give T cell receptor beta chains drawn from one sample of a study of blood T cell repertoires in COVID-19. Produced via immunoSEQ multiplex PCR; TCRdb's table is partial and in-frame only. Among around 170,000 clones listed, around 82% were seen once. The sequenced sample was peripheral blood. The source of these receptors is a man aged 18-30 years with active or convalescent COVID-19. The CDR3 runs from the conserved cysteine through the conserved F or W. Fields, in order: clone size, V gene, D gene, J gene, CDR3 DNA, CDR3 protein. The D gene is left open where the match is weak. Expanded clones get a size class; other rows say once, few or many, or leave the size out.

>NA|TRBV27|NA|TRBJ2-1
TGTGCCAGCAGTTTCCGGACAGTCGGCGAGCAGTTCTTC
CASSFRTVGEQFF
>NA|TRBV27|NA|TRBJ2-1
TGTGCCAGCAGTTTAACCCTAGCTAATGAGCAGTTCTTC
CASSLTLANEQFF
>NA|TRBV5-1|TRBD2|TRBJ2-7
TGCGCCAGCAGCTTGTCCGCGGGAGTCCCCTACGAGCAGTACTTC
CASSLSAGVPYEQYF
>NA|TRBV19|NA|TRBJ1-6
TGTGCCAGTAGTATTATTAGGGGTAATTCACCCCTCCACTTT
CASSIIRGNSPLHF
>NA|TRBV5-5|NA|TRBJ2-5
TGTGCCAGCAGCTTGAGACGGGGGAAAGAAGAGACCCAGTACTTC
CASSLRRGKEETQYF
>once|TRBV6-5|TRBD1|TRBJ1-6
TGTGCCAGCAGGGGATGGACAGGCATGAGTTCACCCCTCCACTTT
CASRGWTGMSSPLHF
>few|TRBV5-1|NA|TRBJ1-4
TGCGCCAGCACCACATCTGCAACTAATGAAAAACTGTTTTTT
CASTTSATNEKLFF
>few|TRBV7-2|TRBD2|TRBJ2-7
TGTGCCAGCAGGGATGGACTAGCCAGCTACGAGCAGTACTTC
CASRDGLASYEQYF
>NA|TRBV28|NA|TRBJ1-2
TGTGCCAGCAGTTTAATCGGGGAAGCCTATGGCTACACCTTC
CASSLIGEAYGYTF
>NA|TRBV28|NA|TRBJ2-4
TGTGCCAGCAGTATCCAGACACTAGCCAAAAACATTCAGTACTTC
CASSIQTLAKNIQYF
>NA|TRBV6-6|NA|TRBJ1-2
TGTGCCAGCACCCCAACAGGCGACTATGGCTACACCTTC
CASTPTGDYGYTF
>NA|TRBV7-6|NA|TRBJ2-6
TGTGCCAGCAGCCCCCCGAGGACCAGGGTAGCCTCTGGGGCCAACGTCCTGACTTTC
CASSPPRTRVASGANVLTF
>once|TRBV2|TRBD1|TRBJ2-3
TGTGCCAGCAGGGGGGACAGGGGGCCGACAGATACGCAGTATTTT
CASRGDRGPTDTQYF
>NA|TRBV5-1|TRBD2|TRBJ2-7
TGCGCCAGCAGCTATGGACTAGCGGGAGAGTCCTCCTACGAGCAGTACTTC
CASSYGLAGESSYEQYF
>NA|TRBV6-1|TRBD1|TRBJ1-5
TGTGCCAGCAGTGGGGACAGGGGGGATTCTCGGGCGCAGCCCCAGCATTTT
CASSGDRGDSRAQPQHF
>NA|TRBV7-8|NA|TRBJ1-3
TGTGCCAGCAGCTCATTAACCAGGGACTCTGGAAACACCATATATTTT
CASSSLTRDSGNTIYF
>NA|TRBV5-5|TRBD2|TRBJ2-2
TGTGCCAGCAGCTTGGGGGCGGGAGCTAACACCGGGGAGCTGTTTTTT
CASSLGAGANTGELFF